Sequencing of this T cell receptor beta chain was carried out in a study of blood T cell repertoires in COVID-19. The method was immunoSEQ multiplex PCR; TCRdb's version includes in-frame clones alone and lacks a portion of them. This table holds 450,000 or so clones, 90% found once. Per the germline V gene, CDR1 is KGHSH and CDR2 is LQKENI. This CDR3 is 16 amino acids long. J lost 6 bases, V lost 8 bases, and 19 bases had no gene match. Participants came from about 24 US areas, aged roughly 18 to 95 years. What was sequenced was PBMCs or T cells enriched from blood (not recorded which). J is TRBJ2-7 and V is TRBV18, with TRBD2 matching 7 bases. This receptor was identified in a man younger than 30 who had recovered from COVID-19. CDR3 residues: CASARTSPRSYCEQYF. CDR3 in DNA: TGTGCCAGCGCCCGGACTAGTCCAAGAAGCTATTGCGAGCAGTACTTC.